The rows below give T cell receptor beta chains drawn from one sample of a study of T cells after yellow fever vaccination. TCRdb independently ran MiXCR on the 5' RACE reads; one entry per CDR3 protein. The table lists about 150,000 distinct CDR3 sequences, about 6% of them singletons. Sequencing was performed on CD4+ T cells sorted from PBMCs, taken on the day of the first yellow fever vaccination. The receptors were sampled from a man in his late teens or twenties who received the YFV17D yellow fever vaccine. Each CDR3 is given with its conserved first and last residue. D genes are given only for firm matches. Rows may omit the clone size; those that give it use once, few, many or a size class.

>-|many|TRBV6-2/TRBV6-3
CASSYVQSPLHF
>-|many|TRBV7-9
CASSFRETHEQYF
>-|few|TRBV12-3/TRBV12-4
CASSLNGLEDTQYF
>-|many|TRBV5-1
CASSEPIGNEQFF
>-|-|TRBV5-4
CASSLNVGGGTFF
>-|few|TRBV7-2
CASSPTGRDYGYTF
>-|few|TRBV5-1
CASSGGLQYNEQFF
>-|few|TRBV24-1
CATSDSTDPDTQYF
>-|few|TRBV12-3/TRBV12-4
CASSLARASPLHF
>-|many|TRBV6-5
CASRPSGGISTDTQYF
>TRBD1|-|TRBV30
CAWSAGTGWQPQHF
>-|many|TRBV5-1
CASSLEGQRNSPLHF
>-|-|TRBV12-3/TRBV12-4
CASSSGYTDTQYF
>-|many|TRBV28
CASSTGPLQPQHF
>TRBD1|-|TRBV12-3/TRBV12-4
CASLTTGGHTEAFF
>-|many|TRBV30
CAWSVGGYEQYF
>-|few|TRBV25-1
CASRASLSGYTF
>TRBD2|many|TRBV24-1
CATSEPGLAGLNEQYF
>-|-|TRBV12-3/TRBV12-4
CATSTGRDGGSPLHF
>-|-|TRBV12-5
CASGRRDTEAFF
>-|-|TRBV4-1
CASSQVNLGFSGDQPQHF
>-|few|TRBV5-1
CASSSDLRNEQYF
>-|few|TRBV5-1
CASSLGARDNEQFF
>-|-|TRBV20-1
CSAPPRRTSLGAFF
>-|-|TRBV3-1
CASSQGLSAATQYF
>-|many|TRBV11-2
CASSFGGDRDTQYF
>TRBD2|many|TRBV7-3
CASSRSSGGPEQFF
>-|-|TRBV7-8
CASSGKQGGNSPLHF
>TRBD1|many|TRBV11-2
CASRFQGAGGNEQFF
>-|-|TRBV12-3/TRBV12-4
CASSLWGQGEAFF
>TRBD2|many|TRBV5-5
CASSLRLAGGRSDTQYF
>TRBD2|-|TRBV10-3
CAIRSGGDTGELFF
>-|many|TRBV5-1
CASSLSGGGEQFF
>-|many|TRBV6-5
CASSYGGVNTEAFF